A single sample is the source of the 25 T cell receptor beta chains below, sequenced in a study of tumor and adjacent non-tumor tissue in lung cancer. The template was RNA from unsorted bulk tissue. TCRbeta libraries were built with three rounds of nested PCR, modified from ARM-PCR. TCRdb re-derived calls from the multiplex PCR reads in MiXCR, one entry per CDR3 protein. The table includes over 100,000 distinct CDR3 sequences, roughly 80% detected once. The sample consisted of lung tumor tissue. These receptor sequences come from a woman aged 60-75 years with non-small cell lung cancer.

For this clonotype: Mismatch with germline at one junction end may stem from a read error. V and J are TRBV6-5 and TRBJ2-7; 8 bases line up with TRBD2. Germline CDR1 and CDR2: MNHEY and SVGAGI. The CDR3 is made up of 17 amino acids. CDR3 region: CASRTTLSGTLTYEQYF. CDR3 sequence (DNA): TGTGCCAGTCGTACCACACTTAGCGGGACCCTGACCTACGAGCAGTATTTC.

Concerning this clonotype itself: Given the absence of the conserved phenylalanine or tryptophan at the CDR3 end, a read error is likely. The chain couples TRBV6-5 to TRBJ1-3; D gene unclear. There are 17 residues in the CDR3. The germline gives CDR1 MNHEY, CDR2 SVGAGI. The CDR3 DNA sequence: TGTGCCATCAGTTACTCGAACTCTGAGGGTACAGGAAACACCATATATAAT. Its protein is CAISYSNSEGTGNTIYN.

This clonotype was counted once. An end of the junction does not agree with germline; a read error may underlie this. The V call is TRBV11-1, the J call TRBJ2-2, with TRBD2 identical over 7 bases. The CDR3 contains 17 residues. CDR1 and CDR2 from the germline V gene are SGHAT and FQDESV (reference sequence). In nucleotides, the CDR3 is TGTGCCAGCAGCTCGCGACTAGCAGGAGAATCCACCTGGGAGCTGTTTTTT. This encodes CASSSRLAGESTWELFF.

In the case of this clonotype: This clone may be a read error of a much larger clone one base away. The J gene is TRBJ2-1, the V gene TRBV20-1, with D tentatively TRBD1 or TRBD2 (6 bases each). Judging by the DNA end, TRBJ2-7 fits better; the J call may be wrong. The CDR3 runs 15 residues. CDR1 is DFQATT and CDR2 is SNEGSKA in the germline V gene (reference sequence). The CDR3: CSATRKVTGTQEQYF. CDR3 sequence (DNA): TGCAGTGCTACCAGAAAGGTAACAGGGACTCAGGAGCAGTACTTC.

On this clonotype: An end of the junction does not agree with germline; a read error may underlie this. The V call is TRBV20-1, the J call TRBJ2-3, with a tentative D call TRBD1 (6 bases). The germline V gene encodes CDR1 DFQATT and CDR2 SNEGSKA (reference sequence). This CDR3 contains 14 residues. The CDR3 region is CSATSVWETGTQYF. CDR3 nucleotides: TGCAGTGCCACAAGTGTGTGGGAGACAGGTACGCAGTATTTT.

This clonotype was detected only once. The junction differs from germline at one of its ends, possibly a read error. V is TRBV6-5 and J is TRBJ1-1; 8 bases line up with TRBD1. This CDR3 has 15 amino acids. CDR1 and CDR2 from the germline V gene are MNHEY and SVGAGI. The CDR3 DNA reads TGTGTCAGCAGGGATACAGGGGGTTGGAGCACTGAAGCTTTGTTT. It specifies CVSRDTGGWSTEALF.

As regards this clonotype: Just one base apart from a much larger clone, this may be a read error. In nucleotides, the CDR3 is TGTGCCATCAATGAGTCGAGGACAGGGACCCCAGGCGATGAGCAGTTCTTC. This codes for CAINESRTGTPGDEQFF. This rearrangement joins TRBV10-3 to TRBJ2-1, with 8 nucleotides matching TRBD1. CDR1 is ENHRY, CDR2 SYGVKD, per germline. This CDR3 is 17 amino acids long.

Concerning this clonotype itself: This could be a read error, since a much larger clone is one nucleotide away. The CDR3 region is CASSSTGNSGAREQFF. CDR3 DNA sequence: TGCGCCAGCAGCTCAACCGGGAATAGCGGGGCCAGGGAGCAGTTCTTC. The rearrangement links TRBV4-3 to TRBJ2-1; 8 bases match TRBD2. The CDR3 contains 16 residues. The junction had 16 bases not matched to a gene; V was cut back by 5 bases and J by 10 bases. Germline assignment: CDR1 LGHNA and CDR2 YSLEER.

A word on this clonotype: The junction departs from germline at one end; a sequencing error may be responsible. This chain uses TRBV28 with TRBJ2-3; 7 bases line up with TRBD1. Germline CDR1 and CDR2: MDHEN and SYDVKM. CDR3 length equals 15 residues. This CDR3 reads CASSPRGSWGDMQYF. The CDR3 DNA reads TGTGCCAGCAGTCCCAGGGGGTCTTGGGGAGATATGCAGTATTTT.

This clonotype was counted many times. The V call is TRBV10-1, the J call TRBJ1-2, with a tentative D call TRBD1 (5 bases). This CDR3 is 13 amino acids long. Looked up from germline, CDR1 is WNHNN and CDR2 is SYGVQD (reference sequence). V lost 4 bases and J 2 bases, leaving 8 bases between the germline ends. The CDR3 DNA reads as TGCGCCAGCAGTGTTCACAGGAACTATGGCTACACCTTC. Encoded protein: CASSVHRNYGYTF.

The V gene is TRBV6-5, the J gene TRBJ1-2; no firm D call. Trimming pared 0 bases from V and 8 bases from J, leaving 13 bases between. This CDR3 contains 14 residues. CDR1 is MNHEY, CDR2 SVGAGI, per germline. This CDR3 is CASSYSRWVGGYTF. The CDR3 DNA reads as TGTGCCAGCAGTTACTCTAGATGGGTGGGGGGCTACACCTTC.

This clonotype was seen ten or more times. V gene TRBV11-1 combines with J gene TRBJ1-2; maybe TRBD1 (5 bases). V dropped 4 bases and J dropped 5 bases, with 14 bases sitting between them. This CDR3 has 14 amino acids. Germline V lookup: CDR1 SGHAT, CDR2 FQDESV (reference sequence). CDR3 sequence: CASSSRDGEYGYTF. In DNA, the CDR3 is TGTGCCAGCAGCTCGCGGGACGGTGAATATGGCTACACCTTC.

As regards this clonotype: A read error may produce the germline difference seen at one junction end. This sequence joins TRBV11-2 and TRBJ1-4, with D possibly matching TRBD1 (6 bases). CDR3 size: 15 residues. Germline CDR1 SGHAT, CDR2 FQNNGV. The CDR3 protein is CPSSRATGYGEKLFF. As DNA, the CDR3 is TGTCCCAGCAGTCGAGCTACAGGGTACGGTGAAAAACTGTTTTTT. Full variable domain (rest looked up from reference TRBV11-2 and TRBJ1-4): EAGVAQSPRYKIIEKRQSVAFWCNPISGHATLYWYQQILGQGPKLLIQFQNNGVVDDSQLPKDRFSAERLKGVDSTLKIQPAKLEDSAVYLCPSSRATGYGEKLFFGSGTQLSVL.

Details on this clonotype: This may come from a read error, since a much larger clone is one base off. The chain employs TRBV4-2 and TRBJ2-2; D is ambiguous. The CDR3 sequence is 15 residues long. Per germline, CDR1 LGHNA and CDR2 YNFKEQ. The germline V and J ends were trimmed by 0 bases and 7 bases, with 12 bases remaining between them. DNA for the CDR3: TGTGCCAGCAGCCAAGAGTTACAGCACAGCGGGGAGCTGTTTTTT. Protein sequence: CASSQELQHSGELFF.

In regard to this clonotype: The junction and the germline gene differ at one end; a read error may be behind it. Written as DNA, the CDR3 is TGCGCCGGCAGTCAAACAGCTATGACAGGGCAATATGGCTACACCTTC. Encoded protein: CAGSQTAMTGQYGYTF. The V and J genes are TRBV4-3 and TRBJ1-2; 7 bases map to TRBD1. CDR3 length: 16 amino acids. Germline V lookup: CDR1 LGHNA, CDR2 YSLEER.

This clonotype was detected only once. At one of its ends the junction is not consistent with the germline gene, which may arise from a read error. The V gene is TRBV12-3 or TRBV12-4, the J gene TRBJ1-5, with D hard to call. The CDR3 spans 17 residues. CDR3 sequence: CTSSLAPGKGPYQPQHF. The CDR3 nucleotides are TGTACCAGCAGCTTAGCTCCCGGAAAGGGCCCCTATCAGCCCCAGCATTTT.

Of note for this clonotype: It is likely a read error, because the conserved phenylalanine at the end of the CDR3 is missing. The genes are TRBV11-3 and TRBJ2-3, with D tentatively TRBD2 (6 bases). The CDR3 runs to 13 residues. CDR1 and CDR2 (germline): SGHNT, YENEEA. V was clipped by 5 bases and J by 5 bases, with 11 bases between them. The CDR3 loop reads CASSRAGIDTQYL. CDR3 nucleotides: TGTGCCAGCAGCCGGGCGGGGATAGATACGCAGTATCTT.

The chain joins TRBV6-5 to TRBJ2-3; D is undetermined. Trimming stripped 3 bases from V and 7 bases from J, with 14 bases between. The germline CDR1 and CDR2 sequences are MNHEY and SVGAGI. This CDR3 is 14 amino acids long. The CDR3 nucleotides read TGTGCCAGCAGTTATTCTCCTAGGATCTATACGCAGTATTTT. Encoded protein: CASSYSPRIYTQYF.

A word on this clonotype: Given a much more abundant clone one base away, this may be a read error. The V gene is TRBV4-3, the J gene TRBJ2-3; 11 positions match TRBD2. The CDR3 loop spans 24 amino acids. Looked up from germline, CDR1 is LGHNA and CDR2 is YSLEER. With V trimmed by 0 bases and J by 1 base, 24 bases remained unmatched. The CDR3 nucleotides are TGCGCCAGCAGCCAAGATCTTAGGTCGTCAAGCCGACTAGCGGGATGGCAGGGCACAGATACGCAGTATTTT. This translates into CASSQDLRSSSRLAGWQGTDTQYF.

As to this clonotype: A much bigger clone sits one base away, suggesting this may be a read error. The chain employs TRBV28 and TRBJ1-1; D is perhaps TRBD1 (5 bases). The V and J ends lost 5 bases and 2 bases respectively, with 12 bases between them. Germline CDR1 reads MDHEN; CDR2 reads SYDVKM. The CDR3 covers 14 residues. The CDR3 DNA reads TGTGCCAGCAGTGTAGGGGTGGATAACACTGAAGCTTTCTTT. Translated, it gives CASSVGVDNTEAFF.

For this clonotype: One junction end does not reproduce the germline sequence, and a read error may be involved. The chain uses TRBV29-1 and TRBJ2-1, with D possibly matching TRBD1 (6 bases). The CDR3 is 11 amino acids. Germline V gene data show CDR1 as SQVTM and CDR2 as ANQGSEA. CDR3 DNA sequence: TGCAGCATTGAACGGATACAGGGACCGTTCTTC. Its protein is CSIERIQGPFF.

Comments on this clonotype: Since a much larger clone is just one base distant, this may be a read error. The chain joins TRBV6-2 or TRBV6-3 to TRBJ1-1, with 9 bases identical to TRBD1. Germline V gives CDR1 MNHEY, CDR2 SVGEGT. V was pared by 2 bases and J by 4 bases, with 2 bases of the junction left unmatched. The CDR3 has 14 amino acids. CDR3 loop: CASSYGQGITEAFF. The CDR3 DNA sequence: TGTGCCAGCAGTTACGGACAGGGGATCACTGAAGCTTTCTTT.

As regards this clonotype: Germline is not matched at one junction end, which may reflect a read error. The V call is TRBV12-3 or TRBV12-4, the J call TRBJ1-5, with D perhaps matching TRBD1 (6 bases). CDR3 length: 12 residues. In DNA, the CDR3 is TGTCCCAGCAAAGACGGGACACCCGGTCAGCATTTT. Its protein product is CPSKDGTPGQHF.

Comment on this clonotype: An end of the junction does not agree with germline; a read error may underlie this. V gene TRBV6-1 combines with J gene TRBJ1-2; D not certain. The CDR3 runs to 16 residues. Per the germline V gene, CDR1 is MNHNS and CDR2 is SASEGT. The CDR3: CASSETRRRANYGYTF. The DNA for the CDR3 is TGTGCCAGCAGTGAAACACGTCGGCGGGCTAACTATGGCTACACCTTT.

About this clonotype: A read error is likely, as this CDR3 ends without the conserved phenylalanine or tryptophan. The gene calls are TRBV4-3 and TRBJ2-6; D is unresolved. This CDR3 is 15 amino acids long. CDR1 LGHNA and CDR2 YSLEER come from the germline V gene. CDR3 sequence: CASSQDGAGANVLTL. The CDR3 DNA sequence: TGTGCCAGCAGCCAAGATGGAGCGGGGGCCAACGTCCTGACTTTA.